This TCR beta chain derives from a study of CD8+ T cells in alopecia areata. Study in general: Those treated were given oral tofacitinib at 5 to 10 mg twice daily. Treated patients received severity scores based on the percentage of scalp area affected.

In regard to this clone: Its target is unknown.

Once RNA had been extracted, it was reverse transcribed into cDNA to act as the sequencing template. Data came from immunoSEQ multiplex PCR; TCRdb stores just in-frame clones and leaves some out. The sample shows about 150,000 clones, 45% to 65% of them seen only once. The treatment: oral pan-JAK inhibitor, 5-10 mg twice daily. Cell sorting was applied to PBMCs, and CD4+ and CD8+ T cells were collected. The CDR3 length is 16 residues. V was trimmed by 1 base and J by 3 bases, leaving 15 bases between them. Germline V CDR1 and CDR2: SGHDT, YYEEEE. Study-level results: Scalp clonality dropped significantly under tofacitinib, as did expanded CD8+ top-100 clones.

This TCR derives from a human donor with alopecia areata. The source was CD8+ T cells sorted from blood, collected at week 4, from a patient treated with tofacitinib. The rearrangement links TRBV5-6 to TRBJ2-3; D is possibly TRBD1 (5 bases). CDR3 protein: CASSLWVRPGTDTQYF. For the CDR3, the DNA is TGTGCCAGCAGCTTGTGGGTCAGGCCAGGGACAGATACGCAGTATTTT.